The rows below give T cell receptor beta chains drawn from one sample of a study of blood T cell repertoires in COVID-19. TCRdb's copy holds only in-frame clones and misses some; the assay was immunoSEQ multiplex PCR. Among more than 150,000 clones, about 88% were seen once, and the ten largest hold 5.5% to 8.5%. The source material was PBMCs or T cells enriched from blood (not recorded which). Receptors were obtained from a woman between 45 and 60 years old who had recovered from COVID-19. Both conserved end residues are part of each CDR3. The D gene is left open where the match is weak. The size entry is marked missing in some rows and otherwise reads once, few, many or a size class.

clone size: NA
J gene: TRBJ2-5
D gene: TRBD2
V gene: TRBV6-9
CDR3 length: 17
CDR3 protein: CASSYSVPSGSYETQYF
CDR3 DNA: TGTGCCAGCAGTTATTCCGTGCCTAGCGGGAGTTATGAGACCCAGTACTTC

clone size: NA
J gene: TRBJ2-1
D gene: NA
V gene: TRBV5-4
CDR3 length: 18
CDR3 protein: CASSPQRRGRGSYNEQFF
CDR3 DNA: TGTGCCAGCAGCCCCCAGCGTCGCGGGCGCGGCTCCTACAATGAGCAGTTCTTC

clone size: NA
J gene: TRBJ1-1
D gene: TRBD1
V gene: TRBV6-5
CDR3 length: 14
CDR3 protein: CASSTGTGNWGAFF
CDR3 DNA: TGTGCCAGCAGCACCGGGACAGGTAATTGGGGAGCTTTCTTT

clone size: NA
J gene: TRBJ1-1
D gene: NA
V gene: TRBV30
CDR3 length: 11
CDR3 protein: CAWRYPESAFF
CDR3 DNA: TGTGCCTGGCGGTACCCCGAGTCGGCTTTCTTT

clone size: few
J gene: TRBJ1-4
D gene: TRBD1
V gene: TRBV3-1/TRBV3-2
CDR3 length: 15
CDR3 protein: CASSLRGQPKEKLFF
CDR3 DNA: TGTGCCAGCAGCCTCCGGGGACAGCCGAAGGAAAAACTGTTTTTT

clone size: NA
J gene: TRBJ1-4
D gene: NA
V gene: TRBV19
CDR3 length: 15
CDR3 protein: CASSIAGARGEKLFF
CDR3 DNA: TGTGCCAGTAGTATAGCAGGAGCCCGGGGAGAAAAACTGTTTTTT

clone size: NA
J gene: TRBJ1-1
D gene: NA
V gene: TRBV19
CDR3 length: 11
CDR3 protein: CASRRNTEAFF
CDR3 DNA: TGTGCCAGTAGGAGGAACACTGAAGCTTTCTTT

clone size: NA
J gene: TRBJ2-7
D gene: NA
V gene: TRBV7-8
CDR3 length: 16
CDR3 protein: CASSLKMGGPTYEQYF
CDR3 DNA: TGTGCCAGCAGCTTAAAGATGGGAGGACCGACCTACGAGCAGTACTTC

clone size: NA
J gene: TRBJ1-1
D gene: NA
V gene: TRBV11-3
CDR3 length: 14
CDR3 protein: CASSLDRYANEAFF
CDR3 DNA: TGTGCCAGCAGCTTAGATCGTTATGCGAATGAAGCTTTCTTT

clone size: NA
J gene: TRBJ2-1
D gene: TRBD2
V gene: TRBV11-2
CDR3 length: 19
CDR3 protein: CASRTIITSGRARRPEQFF
CDR3 DNA: TGTGCCAGCAGGACAATCATCACTAGCGGGAGGGCCAGAAGACCTGAGCAGTTCTTC

clone size: NA
J gene: TRBJ2-7
D gene: TRBD1
V gene: TRBV19
CDR3 length: 14
CDR3 protein: CASSPRDSNDEQYF
CDR3 DNA: TGTGCCAGTAGCCCAAGGGACAGCAACGACGAGCAGTACTTC

clone size: NA
J gene: TRBJ2-5
D gene: NA
V gene: TRBV7-2
CDR3 length: 13
CDR3 protein: CASSQGTMGTQYF
CDR3 DNA: TGTGCCAGCAGCCAGGGGACTATGGGGACCCAGTACTTC

clone size: NA
J gene: TRBJ2-3
D gene: NA
V gene: TRBV12-3/TRBV12-4
CDR3 length: 13
CDR3 protein: CASSPGTGNTQYF
CDR3 DNA: TGTGCCAGCAGTCCCGGGACTGGTAATACGCAGTATTTT

clone size: NA
J gene: TRBJ1-4
D gene: TRBD1
V gene: TRBV28
CDR3 length: 15
CDR3 protein: CASSSLTGGGEKLFF
CDR3 DNA: TGTGCCAGCAGTTCCTTGACAGGGGGTGGTGAAAAACTGTTTTTT

clone size: NA
J gene: TRBJ2-1
D gene: TRBD2
V gene: TRBV11-3
CDR3 length: 17
CDR3 protein: CASSAWTSGSSYNEQFF
CDR3 DNA: TGTGCCAGCAGCGCTTGGACTAGCGGTTCGTCCTACAATGAGCAGTTCTTC

clone size: NA
J gene: TRBJ1-2
D gene: NA
V gene: TRBV27
CDR3 length: 14
CDR3 protein: CASSLSTGEYGYTF
CDR3 DNA: TGTGCCAGCAGTTTATCGACAGGAGAATATGGCTACACCTTC

clone size: NA
J gene: TRBJ1-2
D gene: TRBD1
V gene: TRBV5-6
CDR3 length: 18
CDR3 protein: CASRPPGGQGAPNYGYTF
CDR3 DNA: TGTGCCAGCCGCCCCCCTGGGGGACAGGGGGCGCCGAACTATGGCTACACCTTC

clone size: NA
J gene: TRBJ2-1
D gene: NA
V gene: TRBV23-1
CDR3 length: 16
CDR3 protein: CASSQSNGTPWGEQFF
CDR3 DNA: TGCGCCAGCAGTCAATCGAATGGGACTCCGTGGGGTGAGCAGTTCTTC

clone size: NA
J gene: TRBJ2-7
D gene: TRBD1
V gene: TRBV19
CDR3 length: 13
CDR3 protein: CASKVRTGTEQYF
CDR3 DNA: TGTGCCAGTAAAGTCCGGACAGGGACCGAGCAGTACTTC

clone size: NA
J gene: TRBJ2-3
D gene: TRBD1
V gene: TRBV2
CDR3 length: 11
CDR3 protein: CASSEWDRATF
CDR3 DNA: TGTGCCAGCAGTGAATGGGACAGGGCGACTTTT

clone size: NA
J gene: TRBJ2-1
D gene: TRBD2
V gene: TRBV13
CDR3 length: 19
CDR3 protein: CASSFQLSGRFPSYNEQFF
CDR3 DNA: TGTGCCAGCAGCTTCCAGCTTAGCGGGAGGTTTCCTTCCTACAATGAGCAGTTCTTC

clone size: NA
J gene: TRBJ2-1
D gene: TRBD1
V gene: TRBV9
CDR3 length: 15
CDR3 protein: CASNSGTGVYNEQFF
CDR3 DNA: TGTGCCAGCAACTCCGGGACAGGGGTTTACAATGAGCAGTTCTTC